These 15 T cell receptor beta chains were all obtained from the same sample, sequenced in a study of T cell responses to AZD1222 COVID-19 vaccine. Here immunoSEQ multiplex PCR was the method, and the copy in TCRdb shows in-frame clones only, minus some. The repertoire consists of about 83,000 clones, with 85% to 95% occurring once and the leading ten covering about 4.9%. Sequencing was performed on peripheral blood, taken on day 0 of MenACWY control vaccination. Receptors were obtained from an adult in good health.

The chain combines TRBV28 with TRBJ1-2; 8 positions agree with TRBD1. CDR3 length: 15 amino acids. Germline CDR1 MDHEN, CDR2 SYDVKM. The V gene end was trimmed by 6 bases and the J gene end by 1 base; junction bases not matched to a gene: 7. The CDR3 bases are TGTGCCAGCAGCCAGGACAGGGAGATTAACTATGGCTACACCTTC. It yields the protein CASSQDREINYGYTF.

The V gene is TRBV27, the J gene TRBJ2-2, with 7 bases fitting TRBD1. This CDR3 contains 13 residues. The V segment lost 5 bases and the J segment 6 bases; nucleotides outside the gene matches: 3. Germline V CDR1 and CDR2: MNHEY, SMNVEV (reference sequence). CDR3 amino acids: CASSIGGAGELFF. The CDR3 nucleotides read TGTGCCAGCAGTATAGGGGGCGCCGGGGAGCTGTTTTTT.

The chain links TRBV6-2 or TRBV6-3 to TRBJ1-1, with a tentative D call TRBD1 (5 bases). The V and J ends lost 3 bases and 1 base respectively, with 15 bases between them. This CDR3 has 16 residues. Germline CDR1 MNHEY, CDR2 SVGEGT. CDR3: CASSYAEEGTNTEAFF. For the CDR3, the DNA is TGTGCCAGCAGTTATGCGGAGGAAGGGACGAACACTGAAGCTTTCTTT.

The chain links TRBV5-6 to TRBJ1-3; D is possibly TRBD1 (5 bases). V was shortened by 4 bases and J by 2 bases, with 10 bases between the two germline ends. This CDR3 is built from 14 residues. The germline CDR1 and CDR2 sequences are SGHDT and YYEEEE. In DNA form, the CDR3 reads TGTGCCAGCAGCGCCGCAGGGACTGGAAACACCATATATTTT. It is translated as CASSAAGTGNTIYF.

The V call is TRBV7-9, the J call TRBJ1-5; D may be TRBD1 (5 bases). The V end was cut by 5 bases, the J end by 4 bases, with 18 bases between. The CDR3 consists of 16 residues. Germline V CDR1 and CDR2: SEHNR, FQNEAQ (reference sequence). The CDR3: CASSPDGAGNNQPQHF. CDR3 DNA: TGTGCCAGCAGCCCCGATGGGGCAGGGAATAATCAGCCCCAGCATTTT.

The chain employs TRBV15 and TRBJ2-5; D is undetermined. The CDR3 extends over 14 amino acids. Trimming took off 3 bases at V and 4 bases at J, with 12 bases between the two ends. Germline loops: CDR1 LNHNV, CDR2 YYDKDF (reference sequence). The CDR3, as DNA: TGTGCCACCAGCAGGCCTGGAGAACTAGAGACCCAGTACTTC. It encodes CATSRPGELETQYF. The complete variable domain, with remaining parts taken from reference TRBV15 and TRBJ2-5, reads DAMVIQNPRYQVTQFGKPVTLSCSQTLNHNVMYWYQQKSSQAPKLLFHYYDKDFNNEADTPDNFQSRRPNTSFCFLDIRSPGLGDTAMYLCATSRPGELETQYFGPGTRLLVL.

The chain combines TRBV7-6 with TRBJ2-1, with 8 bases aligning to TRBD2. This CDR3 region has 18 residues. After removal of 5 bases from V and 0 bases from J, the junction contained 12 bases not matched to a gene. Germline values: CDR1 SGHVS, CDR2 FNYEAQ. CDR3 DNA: TGTGCCAGCAGCCGTATCCTCCCCAGCGGGAGCTCCTACAATGAGCAGTTCTTC. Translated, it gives CASSRILPSGSSYNEQFF.

This chain's CDR3 is CASSLDSASYEQYF. DNA of the CDR3: TGTGCCAGCAGTTTAGACTCCGCTTCCTACGAGCAGTACTTC. J is TRBJ2-7 and V is TRBV28; D unresolved. Germline CDR1 reads MDHEN; CDR2 reads SYDVKM. This CDR3 region has 14 residues. V was clipped by 2 bases and J by 1 base, with 9 bases between them.

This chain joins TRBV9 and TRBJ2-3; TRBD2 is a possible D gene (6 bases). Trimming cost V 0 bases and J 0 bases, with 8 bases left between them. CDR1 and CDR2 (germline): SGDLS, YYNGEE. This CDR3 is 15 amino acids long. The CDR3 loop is CASSVAGTSTDTQYF. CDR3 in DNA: TGTGCCAGCAGCGTAGCCGGGACTAGCACAGATACGCAGTATTTT. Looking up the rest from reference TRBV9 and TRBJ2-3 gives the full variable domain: DSGVTQTPKHLITATGQRVTLRCSPRSGDLSVYWYQQSLDQGLQFLIQYYNGEERAKGNILERFSAQQFPDLHSELNLSSLELGDSALYFCASSVAGTSTDTQYFGPGTRLTVL.

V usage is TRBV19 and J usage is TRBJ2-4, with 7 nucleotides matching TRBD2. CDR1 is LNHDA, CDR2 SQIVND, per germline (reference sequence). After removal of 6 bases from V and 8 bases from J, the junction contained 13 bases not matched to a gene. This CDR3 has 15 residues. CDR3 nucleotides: TGTGCCAGTAGCCCGGGGGGAGGGAGCGGATACATTCAGTACTTC. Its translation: CASSPGGGSGYIQYF.

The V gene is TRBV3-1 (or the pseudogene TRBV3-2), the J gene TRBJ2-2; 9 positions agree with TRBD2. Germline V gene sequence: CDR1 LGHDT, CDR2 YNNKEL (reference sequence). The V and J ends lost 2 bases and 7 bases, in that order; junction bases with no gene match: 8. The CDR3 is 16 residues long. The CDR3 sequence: CASSQLGTSWLGELFF. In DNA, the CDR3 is TGTGCCAGCAGCCAACTAGGGACTAGCTGGCTCGGGGAGCTGTTTTTT.

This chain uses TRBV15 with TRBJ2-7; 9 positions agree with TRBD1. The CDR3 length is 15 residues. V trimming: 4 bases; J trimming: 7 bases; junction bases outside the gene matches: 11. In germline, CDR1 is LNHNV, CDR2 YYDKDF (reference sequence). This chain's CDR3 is CATSMHRGPSEEQYF. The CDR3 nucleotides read TGTGCCACCAGCATGCACAGGGGGCCATCTGAGGAGCAGTACTTC. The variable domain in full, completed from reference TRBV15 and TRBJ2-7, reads DAMVIQNPRYQVTQFGKPVTLSCSQTLNHNVMYWYQQKSSQAPKLLFHYYDKDFNNEADTPDNFQSRRPNTSFCFLDIRSPGLGDTAMYLCATSMHRGPSEEQYFGPGTRLTVT.

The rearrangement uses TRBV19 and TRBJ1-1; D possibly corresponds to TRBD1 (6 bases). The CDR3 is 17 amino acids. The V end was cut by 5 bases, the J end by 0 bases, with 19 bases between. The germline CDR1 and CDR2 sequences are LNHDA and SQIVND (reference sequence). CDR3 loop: CASSPQRQGPMNTEAFF. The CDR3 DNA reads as TGTGCCAGTAGTCCTCAGAGGCAGGGGCCCATGAACACTGAAGCTTTCTTT.

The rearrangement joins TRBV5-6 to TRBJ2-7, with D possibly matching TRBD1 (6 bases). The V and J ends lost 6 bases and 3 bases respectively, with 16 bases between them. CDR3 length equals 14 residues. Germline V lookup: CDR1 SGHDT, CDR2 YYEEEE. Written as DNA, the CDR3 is TGTGCCAGCACCCCCGGGACACTGAACTACGAGCAGTACTTC. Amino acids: CASTPGTLNYEQYF. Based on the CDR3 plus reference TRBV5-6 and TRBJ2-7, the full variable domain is DAGVTQSPTHLIKTRGQQVTLRCSPKSGHDTVSWYQQALGQGPQFIFQYYEEEERQRGNFPDRFSGHQFPNYSSELNVNALLLGDSALYLCASTPGTLNYEQYFGPGTRLTVT.

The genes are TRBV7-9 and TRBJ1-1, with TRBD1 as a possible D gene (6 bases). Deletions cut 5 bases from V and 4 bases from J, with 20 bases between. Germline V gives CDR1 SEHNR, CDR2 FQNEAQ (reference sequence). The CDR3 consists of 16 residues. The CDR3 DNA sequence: TGTGCCAGCAGCCCACGGTTGGGGGCGCGAGGCACTGAAGCTTTCTTT. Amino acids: CASSPRLGARGTEAFF.